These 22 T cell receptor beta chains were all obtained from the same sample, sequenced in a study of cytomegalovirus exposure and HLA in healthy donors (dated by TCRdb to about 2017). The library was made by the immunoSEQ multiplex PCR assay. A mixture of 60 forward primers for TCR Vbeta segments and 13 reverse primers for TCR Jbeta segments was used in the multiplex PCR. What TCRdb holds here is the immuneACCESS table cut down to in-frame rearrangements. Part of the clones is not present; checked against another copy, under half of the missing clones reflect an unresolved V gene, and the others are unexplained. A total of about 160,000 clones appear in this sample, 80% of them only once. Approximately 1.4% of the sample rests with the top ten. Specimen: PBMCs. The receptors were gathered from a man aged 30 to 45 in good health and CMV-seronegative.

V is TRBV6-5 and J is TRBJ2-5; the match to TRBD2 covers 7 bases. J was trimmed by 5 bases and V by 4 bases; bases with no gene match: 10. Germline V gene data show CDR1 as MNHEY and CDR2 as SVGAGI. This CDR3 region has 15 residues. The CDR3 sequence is CASSLWGGLGETQYF. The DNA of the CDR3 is TGTGCCAGCAGTTTATGGGGGGGTCTCGGGGAGACCCAGTACTTC.

CDR3 amino acids: CASSQQENTEAFF. The CDR3 DNA is TGTGCCAGCTCACAACAGGAGAACACTGAAGCTTTCTTT. This chain uses TRBV18 with TRBJ1-1; tentatively, D is TRBD1 (5 bases). Germline loops: CDR1 KGHSH, CDR2 LQKENI. The CDR3 runs 13 residues. Between the trimmed V and J ends, which lost 4 bases and 1 base, there was a span of 7 bases.

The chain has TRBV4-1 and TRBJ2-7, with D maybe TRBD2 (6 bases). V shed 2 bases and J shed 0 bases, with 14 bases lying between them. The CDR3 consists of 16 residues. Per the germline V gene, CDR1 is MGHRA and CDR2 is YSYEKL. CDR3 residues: CASSQTLAIRSYEQYF. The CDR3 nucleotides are TGCGCCAGCAGCCAAACGCTAGCGATCCGCTCCTACGAGCAGTACTTC.

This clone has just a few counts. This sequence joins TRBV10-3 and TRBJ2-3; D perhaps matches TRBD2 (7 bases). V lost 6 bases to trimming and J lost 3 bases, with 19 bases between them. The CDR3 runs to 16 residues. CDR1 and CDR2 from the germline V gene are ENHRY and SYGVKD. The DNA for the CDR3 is TGTGCCATCAGAGCTACTCGGGGGGCCGGGACAGATACGCAGTATTTT. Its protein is CAIRATRGAGTDTQYF.

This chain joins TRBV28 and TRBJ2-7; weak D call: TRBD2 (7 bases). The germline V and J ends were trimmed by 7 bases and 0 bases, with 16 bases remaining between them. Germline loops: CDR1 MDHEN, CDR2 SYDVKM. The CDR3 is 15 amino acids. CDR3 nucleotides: TGTGCCAGCACAAACTGGGGGGGCGGCTCCTACGAGCAGTACTTC. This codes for CASTNWGGGSYEQYF.

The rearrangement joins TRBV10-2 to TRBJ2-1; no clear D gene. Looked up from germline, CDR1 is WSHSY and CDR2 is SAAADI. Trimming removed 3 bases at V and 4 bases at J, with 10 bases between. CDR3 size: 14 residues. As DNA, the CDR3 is TGCGCCAGCAGTGATGTGGGCCTATACAATGAGCAGTTCTTC. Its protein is CASSDVGLYNEQFF.

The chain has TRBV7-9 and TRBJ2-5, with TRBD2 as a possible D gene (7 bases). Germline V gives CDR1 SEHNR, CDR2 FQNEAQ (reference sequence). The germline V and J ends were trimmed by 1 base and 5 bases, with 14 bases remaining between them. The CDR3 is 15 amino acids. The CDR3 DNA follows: TGTGCCAGCAGCTTAGTCGGGGGGCTCTGGGAGACCCAGTACTTC. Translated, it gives CASSLVGGLWETQYF.

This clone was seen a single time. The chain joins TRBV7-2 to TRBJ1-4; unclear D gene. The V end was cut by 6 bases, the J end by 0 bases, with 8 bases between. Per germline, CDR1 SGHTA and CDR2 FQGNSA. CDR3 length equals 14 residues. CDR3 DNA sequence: TGTGCCAGCAGAGAGGGTGCAACTAATGAAAAACTGTTTTTT. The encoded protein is CASREGATNEKLFF.

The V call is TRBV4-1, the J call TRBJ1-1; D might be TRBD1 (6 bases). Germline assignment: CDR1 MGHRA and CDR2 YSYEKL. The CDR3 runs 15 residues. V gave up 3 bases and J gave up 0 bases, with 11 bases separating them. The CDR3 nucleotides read TGCGCCAGCAGCCATAGGACAGCCTTGAACACTGAAGCTTTCTTT. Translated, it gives CASSHRTALNTEAFF.

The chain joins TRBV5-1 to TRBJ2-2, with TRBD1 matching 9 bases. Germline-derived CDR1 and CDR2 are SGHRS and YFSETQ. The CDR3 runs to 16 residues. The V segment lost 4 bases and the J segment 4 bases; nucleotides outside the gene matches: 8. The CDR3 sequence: CASSMSGQGSTGELFF. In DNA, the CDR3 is TGCGCCAGCAGCATGTCGGGACAGGGTAGCACCGGGGAGCTGTTTTTT.

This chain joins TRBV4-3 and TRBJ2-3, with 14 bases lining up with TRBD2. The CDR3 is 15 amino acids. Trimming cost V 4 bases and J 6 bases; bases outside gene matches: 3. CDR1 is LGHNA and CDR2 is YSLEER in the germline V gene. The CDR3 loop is CASSPGLAGEDTQYF. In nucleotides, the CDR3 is TGCGCCAGCAGCCCGGGACTAGCGGGAGAGGATACGCAGTATTTT.

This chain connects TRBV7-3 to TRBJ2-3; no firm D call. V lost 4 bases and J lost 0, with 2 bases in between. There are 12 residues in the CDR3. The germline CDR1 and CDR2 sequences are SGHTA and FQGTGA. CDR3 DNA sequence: TGTGCCAGCAGCTCTAGCACAGATACGCAGTATTTT. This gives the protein CASSSSTDTQYF.

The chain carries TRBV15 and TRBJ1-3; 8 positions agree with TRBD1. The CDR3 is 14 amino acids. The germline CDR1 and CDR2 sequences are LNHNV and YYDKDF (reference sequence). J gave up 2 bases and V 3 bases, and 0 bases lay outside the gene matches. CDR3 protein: CATSRTGAGNTIYF. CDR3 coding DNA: TGTGCCACCAGCAGGACAGGGGCTGGAAACACCATATATTTT.

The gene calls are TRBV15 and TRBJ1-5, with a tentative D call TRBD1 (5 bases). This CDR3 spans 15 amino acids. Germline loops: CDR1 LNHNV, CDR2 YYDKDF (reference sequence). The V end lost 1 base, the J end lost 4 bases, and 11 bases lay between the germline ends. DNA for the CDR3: TGTGCCACCAGCAGAGTTGCGGGGGAGAATCAGCCCCAGCATTTT. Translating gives CATSRVAGENQPQHF.

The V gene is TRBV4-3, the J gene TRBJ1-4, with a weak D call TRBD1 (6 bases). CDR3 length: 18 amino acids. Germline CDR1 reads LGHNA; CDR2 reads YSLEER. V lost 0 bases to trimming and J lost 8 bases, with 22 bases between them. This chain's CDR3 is CASSQDRDNYRPWEKLFF. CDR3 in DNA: TGCGCCAGCAGCCAAGATAGGGACAATTATAGACCGTGGGAAAAACTGTTTTTT.

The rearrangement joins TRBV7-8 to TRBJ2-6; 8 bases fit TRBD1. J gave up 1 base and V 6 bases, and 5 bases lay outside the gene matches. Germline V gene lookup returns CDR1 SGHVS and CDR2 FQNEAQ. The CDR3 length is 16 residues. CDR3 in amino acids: CASRTGVASGANVLTF. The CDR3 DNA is TGTGCCAGCAGGACAGGGGTCGCTTCTGGGGCCAACGTCCTGACTTTC.

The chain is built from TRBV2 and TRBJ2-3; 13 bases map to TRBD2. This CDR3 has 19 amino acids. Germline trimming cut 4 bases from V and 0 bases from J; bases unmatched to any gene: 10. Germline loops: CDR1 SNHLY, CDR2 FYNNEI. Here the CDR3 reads CASSVQGLAGSLSTDTQYF. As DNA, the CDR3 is TGTGCCAGCAGTGTCCAGGGACTAGCGGGGAGTCTTAGCACAGATACGCAGTATTTT. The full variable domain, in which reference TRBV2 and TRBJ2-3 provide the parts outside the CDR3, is EPEVTQTPSHQVTQMGQEVILRCVPISNHLYFYWYRQILGQKVEFLVSFYNNEISEKSEIFDDQFSVERPDGSNFTLKIRSTKLEDSAMYFCASSVQGLAGSLSTDTQYFGPGTRLTVL.

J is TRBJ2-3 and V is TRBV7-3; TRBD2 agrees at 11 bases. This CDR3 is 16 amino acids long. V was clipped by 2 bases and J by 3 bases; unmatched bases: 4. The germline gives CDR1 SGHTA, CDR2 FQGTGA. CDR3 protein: CASSLEGLAVTDTQYF. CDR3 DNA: TGTGCCAGCAGCTTAGAGGGACTAGCGGTTACAGATACGCAGTATTTT.

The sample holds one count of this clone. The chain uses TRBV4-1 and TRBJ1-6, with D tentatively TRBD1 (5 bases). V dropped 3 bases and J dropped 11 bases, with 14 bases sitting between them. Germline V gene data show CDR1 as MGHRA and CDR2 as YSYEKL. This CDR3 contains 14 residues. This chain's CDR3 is CASSQPPGQAPLHF. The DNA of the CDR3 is TGCGCCAGCAGCCAGCCTCCTGGACAAGCACCCCTCCACTTT.

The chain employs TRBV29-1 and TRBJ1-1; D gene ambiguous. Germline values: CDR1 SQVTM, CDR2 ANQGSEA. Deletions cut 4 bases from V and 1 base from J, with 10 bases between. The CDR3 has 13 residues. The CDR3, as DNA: TGCAGCGTTGCGCGGGTTAGGAACACTGAAGCTTTCTTT. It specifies CSVARVRNTEAFF. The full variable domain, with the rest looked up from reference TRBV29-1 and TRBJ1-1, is SAVISQKPSRDICQRGTSLTIQCQVDSQVTMMFWYRQQPGQSLTLIATANQGSEATYESGFVIDKFPISRPNLTFSTLTVSNMSPEDSSIYLCSVARVRNTEAFFGQGTRLTVV.

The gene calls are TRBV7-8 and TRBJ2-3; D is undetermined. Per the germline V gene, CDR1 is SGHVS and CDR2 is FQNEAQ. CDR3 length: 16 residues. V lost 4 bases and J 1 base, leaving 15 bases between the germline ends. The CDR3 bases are TGTGCCAGCAGCTCACAGTCCTTCCCCCGCACAGATACGCAGTATTTT. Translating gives CASSSQSFPRTDTQYF. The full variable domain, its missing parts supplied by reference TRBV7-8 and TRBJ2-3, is GAGVSQSPRYKVAKRGQDVALRCDPISGHVSLFWYQQALGQGPEFLTYFQNEAQLDKSGLPSDRFFAERPEGSVSTLKIQRTQQEDSAVYLCASSSQSFPRTDTQYFGPGTRLTVL.

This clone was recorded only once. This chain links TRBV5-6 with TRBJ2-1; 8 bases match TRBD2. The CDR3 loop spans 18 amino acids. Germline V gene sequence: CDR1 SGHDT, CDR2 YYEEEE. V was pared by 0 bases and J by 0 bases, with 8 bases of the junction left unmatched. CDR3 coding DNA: TGTGCCAGCAGCTTGGTCAGTAGCGGGACCAGCTCCTACAATGAGCAGTTCTTC. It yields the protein CASSLVSSGTSSYNEQFF.